This record looks at one T cell receptor beta chain sequence and its context. This clone was observed a few times. Its cognate antigen has yet to be identified. No qualities accompany the bases; no much larger clone lies one base away. This entry belongs to a study of shared T cell receptors in the human thymus (dated by TCRdb to the early 2020s). A note on the overall study: The study examined how self-reactive, shared T-cell receptor alpha chains are generated in the human thymus.

The protocol used for the library was the immunoSEQ multiplex PCR assay. TCRdb's version of the immuneACCESS table is confined to in-frame rearrangements and falls short of the full clone set. An unresolved V gene accounts for under half of the shortfall where checked; the remainder is of unknown origin. In all, the sample holds more than 300,000 clones, and around 95% of those were seen once. The ten largest clonotypes hold roughly 0.02% of the sample. The CDR3 holds 14 amino acids from the cysteine to the phenylalanine. Here the CDR3 DNA is all that survives: 42 bases in frame from base 1. CDR1 and CDR2 were assigned from the germline V gene as MNHNS and SASEGT. Cut back by 0 bases and 1 base, the V and J ends lie 4 bases apart.

The receptor was derived from a human donor. The receptor chain draws on TRBV6-1 and TRBJ1-5; the D gene is not confidently resolved. Sequencing was done on a sample of thymocytes. Here the CDR3 is given as CASSEAGSNQPQHF. The nucleotide sequence reads TGTGCCAGCAGTGAAGCAGGGAGCAATCAGCCCCAGCATTTT.